Listed here are 11 T cell receptor beta chains from one sample, sequenced in a study of blood T cell repertoires in COVID-19. The assay was immunoSEQ multiplex PCR, and TCRdb's table has in-frame clones only and misses some. The data hold some 150,000 clones, with about nine tenths observed a single time. The material sequenced was peripheral blood. Receptors originate from a human donor in a cohort sampled during active COVID-19.

DNA of the CDR3: TGTGCCAGCAGTCCGACTAACGCCTACGAGCAGTACTTC. Residues: CASSPTNAYEQYF. The chain has TRBV25-1 and TRBJ2-7; maybe TRBD2 (5 bases). CDR3 length: 13 amino acids. Trimming stripped 5 bases from V and 2 bases from J, with 10 bases between. Germline V gene lookup returns CDR1 MGHDK and CDR2 SYGVNS.

The DNA of the CDR3 is TGTGCCAGCAGCGGCCAGTCGGGATCCTATGGCTACACCTTC. Protein: CASSGQSGSYGYTF. This chain connects TRBV7-9 to TRBJ1-2; no clear D gene. Trimming cost V 5 bases and J 4 bases, with 14 bases left between them. Per the germline V gene, CDR1 is SEHNR and CDR2 is FQNEAQ (reference sequence). This CDR3 comprises 14 residues.

V is TRBV11-1 and J is TRBJ1-2, with a tentative D call TRBD1 (6 bases). Germline V gene lookup returns CDR1 SGHAT and CDR2 FQDESV (reference sequence). Between the trimmed V and J ends, which lost 8 bases and 2 bases, there was a span of 21 bases. This CDR3 has 16 amino acids. The CDR3 DNA reads TGTGCCAGCTCTCCTCTTCGAGGGGGATCCAACTATGGCTACACCTTC. Its protein product is CASSPLRGGSNYGYTF.

The rearrangement uses TRBV5-5 and TRBJ2-7; weak D call: TRBD1 (5 bases). Germline-derived CDR1 and CDR2 are SGHKS and YYEKEE (reference sequence). The CDR3 spans 14 residues. Trimming took off 1 base at V and 3 bases at J, with 11 bases between the two ends. The CDR3 region has the DNA TGTGCCAGCAGCTTGATTCCAGGGAACTACGAGCAGTACTTC. Protein sequence: CASSLIPGNYEQYF.

The chain joins TRBV11-2 to TRBJ1-5, with 9 bases aligning to TRBD1. Trimming removed 5 bases from V and 5 bases from J; junction bases left unmatched: 4. CDR1 is SGHAT, CDR2 FQNNGV, per germline. The CDR3 is made up of 14 amino acids. The DNA of the CDR3 is TGTGCCAGCAGCCCCCGGACAGGGGATCAGCCCCAGCATTTT. This translates into CASSPRTGDQPQHF.

The DNA for the CDR3 is TGTGCCAGCAGTTTTGTGGGGGAAGCGGGTGGCTACACCTTC. This codes for CASSFVGEAGGYTF. V gene TRBV28 combines with J gene TRBJ1-2; tentative D call: TRBD1 (5 bases). The germline gives CDR1 MDHEN, CDR2 SYDVKM. This CDR3 has 14 residues. Trimming removed 3 bases at V and 7 bases at J, with 15 bases between.

The rearrangement uses TRBV7-3 and TRBJ2-3; 9 positions agree with TRBD1. J gave up 6 bases and V 4 bases, and 2 bases lay outside the gene matches. The CDR3 covers 13 residues. Germline CDR1 reads SGHTA; CDR2 reads FQGTGA. The CDR3 DNA reads TGTGCCAGCAGCTCAACAGGGGGCGATACGCAGTATTTT. Translating it yields CASSSTGGDTQYF.

This sequence joins TRBV25-1 and TRBJ2-3, with D perhaps matching TRBD1 (5 bases). CDR1 is MGHDK and CDR2 is SYGVNS in the germline V gene. This CDR3 is built from 15 residues. Trimming pared 5 bases from V and 2 bases from J, leaving 14 bases between. CDR3 in amino acids: CASSPRQGYTDTQYF. The CDR3 DNA is TGTGCCAGCAGTCCCCGGCAGGGATACACAGATACGCAGTATTTT.

The gene calls are TRBV27 and TRBJ2-2; tentatively, D is TRBD1 (5 bases). The CDR3 covers 16 residues. Germline values: CDR1 MNHEY, CDR2 SMNVEV (reference sequence). V shed 4 bases and J shed 0 bases, with 12 bases lying between them. DNA of the CDR3: TGTGCCAGCAGTTCATGGACACGAACGAACACCGGGGAGCTGTTTTTT. As protein: CASSSWTRTNTGELFF.

CDR3 sequence (DNA): TGTGCCAGCAGCCCCTCAGGACTAGCGGGAGTATCCGGGGAGCTGTTTTTT. The encoded protein is CASSPSGLAGVSGELFF. The chain has TRBV9 and TRBJ2-2; 13 bases line up with TRBD2. V gave up 4 bases and J gave up 6 bases; unmatched junction bases: 9. Per the germline V gene, CDR1 is SGDLS and CDR2 is YYNGEE. The CDR3 covers 17 residues.

The rearrangement links TRBV7-2 to TRBJ2-1; D is unresolved. This CDR3 comprises 14 residues. Germline CDR1 SGHTA, CDR2 FQGNSA. The ends were cut back, 2 bases at V and 1 base at J, with 6 bases in the middle. The CDR3 coding sequence is TGTGCCAGCAGCTTAATCACTTCCTACAATGAGCAGTTCTTC. Translated: CASSLITSYNEQFF.